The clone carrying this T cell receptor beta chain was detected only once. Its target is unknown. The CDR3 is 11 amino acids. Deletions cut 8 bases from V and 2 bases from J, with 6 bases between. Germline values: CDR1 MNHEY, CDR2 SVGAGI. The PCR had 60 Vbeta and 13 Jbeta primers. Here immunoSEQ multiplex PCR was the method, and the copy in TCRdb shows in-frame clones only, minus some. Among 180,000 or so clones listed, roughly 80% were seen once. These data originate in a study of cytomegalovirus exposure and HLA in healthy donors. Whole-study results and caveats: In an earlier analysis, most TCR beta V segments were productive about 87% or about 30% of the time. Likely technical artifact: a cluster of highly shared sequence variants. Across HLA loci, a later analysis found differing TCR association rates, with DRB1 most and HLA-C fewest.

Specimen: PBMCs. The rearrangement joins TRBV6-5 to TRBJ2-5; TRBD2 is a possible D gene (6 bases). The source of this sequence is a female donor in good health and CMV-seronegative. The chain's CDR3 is CASGRQETQYF. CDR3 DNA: TGTGCCAGCGGGAGGCAAGAGACCCAGTACTTC.